The 16 T cell receptor beta chains below were found in one sample sequenced in a study of T cell repertoires in cytomegalovirus infection. TCRdb called the reads again in MiXCR, with one record for every CDR3 protein. The sample gives a few hundred thousand distinct CDR3 sequences, around 15% of which show up once; around 47% is in the top ten. The sequenced sample was CD8+ T cells from PBMCs. The receptor source for this set is a human donor in good health (CMV status not recorded). Some clones in this sample may be carry-over from other donors' samples.

The chain links TRBV29-1 to TRBJ1-2; 9 bases are shared with TRBD1. CDR3 length: 13 residues. J lost 4 bases, V lost 5 bases, and 5 bases had no gene match. Germline V gene lookup returns CDR1 SQVTM and CDR2 ANQGSEA. CDR3: CSVPGQGSYGYTF. The CDR3 region has the DNA TGCAGCGTTCCGGGACAGGGCAGCTATGGCTACACCTTC.

This clonotype was seen a single time. The junction departs from the called germline gene at one end, perhaps through a read error. J is TRBJ1-1 and V is TRBV7-3; D is ambiguous. The germline CDR1 and CDR2 sequences are SGHTA and FQGTGA. The CDR3 runs to 15 residues. For the CDR3, the DNA is TGTGCCAGCAGCCTTACCACGGGAATGAACACTGCAGCTTTCTTT. Residues: CASSLTTGMNTAAFF.

The table lists this clonotype with many counts. The V call is TRBV7-8, the J call TRBJ2-6, with 9 bases lining up with TRBD2. This CDR3 has 18 residues. Germline V gives CDR1 SGHVS, CDR2 FQNEAQ. V trimming: 3 bases; J trimming: 2 bases; junction bases outside the gene matches: 8. The CDR3 region is CASSFYAGGSAGANVLTF. DNA for the CDR3: TGTGCCAGCAGCTTTTATGCGGGGGGGTCTGCTGGGGCCAACGTCCTGACTTTC.

The V call is TRBV20-1, the J call TRBJ1-2; D uncertain. This CDR3 is built from 13 residues. Germline values: CDR1 DFQATT, CDR2 SNEGSKA (reference sequence). Deletions cut 6 bases from V and 3 bases from J, with 14 bases between. CDR3 nucleotides: TGCAGTGCCCCGTTGCAACACGACTATGGCTACACCTTC. This sequence encodes CSAPLQHDYGYTF.

The chain joins TRBV29-1 to TRBJ2-7; 7 bases match TRBD1. Trimming cost V 6 bases and J 2 bases; bases outside gene matches: 7. Germline V CDR1 and CDR2: SQVTM, ANQGSEA. CDR3 length: 13 residues. The CDR3 DNA reads as TGCAGCGTGCGTACAGGGGCCCCCTACGAGCAGTACTTC. This sequence encodes CSVRTGAPYEQYF.

As for this clonotype: Since the CDR3 does not end with the conserved phenylalanine or tryptophan, this likely comes from a read error. The rearrangement joins TRBV6-2 or TRBV6-3 to TRBJ2-3, with 14 nucleotides matching TRBD2. Germline V gene lookup returns CDR1 MNHEY and CDR2 SVGEGT. The CDR3 consists of 17 residues. V was pared by 6 bases and J by 5 bases, with 10 bases of the junction left unmatched. The CDR3 is CASSTPRLAGGIDTQYL. CDR3 in DNA: TGTGCCAGCAGCACCCCGAGACTAGCGGGGGGGATAGATACGCAGTATTTA.

The chain recombines TRBV28 with TRBJ2-7; D assignment may be TRBD1 or TRBD2 (5 bases each). The CDR3 consists of 15 residues. Germline V lookup: CDR1 MDHEN, CDR2 SYDVKM. V lost 4 bases to trimming and J lost 0 bases, with 13 bases between them. CDR3 DNA: TGTGCCAGCAGTTCCCGGGACGCCAGCTCCTACGAGCAGTACTTC. Its translation: CASSSRDASSYEQYF.

This clonotype was observed a handful of times. V is TRBV12-3 or TRBV12-4 and J is TRBJ2-5, with D possibly being TRBD1 or TRBD2 (6 bases each). Trimming stripped 2 bases from V and 3 bases from J, with 10 bases between. The CDR3 consists of 14 residues. CDR3 sequence reads: CASSLHREEETQYF. DNA for the CDR3: TGTGCCAGCAGTTTACACAGGGAGGAAGAGACCCAGTACTTC.

This clonotype was detected a few times. The chain links TRBV18 to TRBJ2-7; the D gene is possibly TRBD1 (5 bases). Germline-derived CDR1 and CDR2 are KGHSH and LQKENI. Trimming left V 3 bases short and J 7 bases short, with 22 bases between. This CDR3 is built from 16 residues. The CDR3 spells CASSPVSETEVWEQYF. The DNA of the CDR3 is TGTGCCAGCTCACCCGTATCTGAGACAGAAGTTTGGGAGCAGTACTTC.

This clonotype was observed once. The V call is TRBV5-1, the J call TRBJ2-3; D assignment may be TRBD1 or TRBD2 (5 bases each). The V end lost 3 bases, the J end lost 5 bases, and 25 bases lay between the germline ends. The germline CDR1 and CDR2 sequences are SGHRS and YFSETQ. The CDR3 is 18 amino acids. The CDR3 sequence: CASSSSQGRGTPVDTQYF. CDR3 DNA sequence: TGCGCCAGCAGCTCCTCCCAGGGACGCGGAACTCCTGTAGATACGCAGTATTTT.

This clonotype has ten or more counts. V usage is TRBV7-6 and J usage is TRBJ1-5; D is unclear. Trimming shortened V by 4 bases and J by 15 bases, and 22 bases separated the two germline ends. CDR3 length: 14 residues. CDR1 and CDR2 from the germline V gene are SGHVS and FNYEAQ. As DNA, the CDR3 is TGTGCCAGCAGCTCGACACCTAATGACCCGGCTCGGCATTTT. Its protein is CASSSTPNDPARHF.

CDR3 DNA: TGTGCCAGCGGTGATTGGGCCAGGTTGGATGGCTACACCTTC. Protein product: CASGDWARLDGYTF. The chain recombines TRBV5-6 with TRBJ1-2; no reliable D call. This CDR3 is 14 amino acids long. Looked up from germline, CDR1 is SGHDT and CDR2 is YYEEEE. Trimming left V 7 bases short and J 6 bases short, with 19 bases between.

This clonotype was seen many times. The rearrangement uses TRBV29-1 and TRBJ1-3; a possible D gene is TRBD1 (6 bases). CDR1 and CDR2 from the germline V gene are SQVTM and ANQGSEA. There are 13 residues in the CDR3. V dropped 4 bases and J dropped 3 bases, with 10 bases sitting between them. The CDR3 coding sequence is TGCAGCGTTGGGACAGAAGATGGAAACACCATATATTTT. This sequence encodes CSVGTEDGNTIYF. Based on the CDR3 plus reference TRBV29-1 and TRBJ1-3, the full variable domain is SAVISQKPSRDICQRGTSLTIQCQVDSQVTMMFWYRQQPGQSLTLIATANQGSEATYESGFVIDKFPISRPNLTFSTLTVSNMSPEDSSIYLCSVGTEDGNTIYFGEGSWLTVV.

This clonotype appeared a few times. The chain recombines TRBV20-1 with TRBJ2-7; 16 bases match TRBD2. Germline V gene data show CDR1 as DFQATT and CDR2 as SNEGSKA (reference sequence). This CDR3 region has 16 residues. The junction had 5 bases not matched to a gene; V was cut back by 5 bases and J by 1 base. The CDR3 sequence: CSAPGTSGGASYEQYF. CDR3 bases: TGCAGTGCTCCCGGGACTAGCGGGGGGGCTTCCTACGAGCAGTACTTC.

The chain joins TRBV19 to TRBJ2-7, with 9 positions matching TRBD1. The V and J ends lost 3 bases and 2 bases, in that order; junction bases with no gene match: 5. Germline CDR1 reads LNHDA; CDR2 reads SQIVND (reference sequence). The CDR3 runs to 15 residues. The chain's CDR3 is CASSIPGQGTYEQYF. CDR3 nucleotides: TGTGCCAGTAGTATCCCGGGACAGGGTACCTACGAGCAGTACTTC.

About this clonotype: A read error is possible here, since a much larger clone lies one base away. The chain links TRBV7-8 to TRBJ2-7, with D unclear. The CDR3 runs 13 residues. The germline CDR1 and CDR2 sequences are SGHVS and FQNEAQ. The CDR3 here is CTSAIRTDYEQYF. The CDR3 region has the DNA TGTACCAGCGCGATTAGAACAGACTACGAGCAGTACTTC.